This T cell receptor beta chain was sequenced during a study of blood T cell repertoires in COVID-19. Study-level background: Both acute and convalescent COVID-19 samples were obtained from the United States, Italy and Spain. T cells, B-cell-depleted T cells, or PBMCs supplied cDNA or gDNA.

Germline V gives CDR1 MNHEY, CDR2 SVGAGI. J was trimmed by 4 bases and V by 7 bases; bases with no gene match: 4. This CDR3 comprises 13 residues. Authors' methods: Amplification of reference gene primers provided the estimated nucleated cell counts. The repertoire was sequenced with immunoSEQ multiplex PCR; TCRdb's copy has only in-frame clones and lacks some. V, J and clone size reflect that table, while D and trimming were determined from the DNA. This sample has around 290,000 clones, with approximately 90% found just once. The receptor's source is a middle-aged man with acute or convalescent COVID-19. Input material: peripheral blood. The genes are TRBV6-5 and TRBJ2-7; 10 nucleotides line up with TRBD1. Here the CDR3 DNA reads TGTGCCAGCATGCGACAGGGGGCTTACGAGCAGTACTTC. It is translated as CASMRQGAYEQYF.